This T cell receptor beta chain was identified during a study of T cells in Graves' hyperthyroidism and ophthalmopathy. Study-wide results and limits: A model of 13 V-J pairs discriminated ophthalmopathy from stable hyperthyroidism.

This clonotype was seen many times. Its antigen is as yet unknown. Amplification of TCR beta CDR3 regions used RNA as the template. Using the HTBI primer set, a first-round RT-PCR was run on the TCR CDR3. TCRdb reanalysed the multiplex PCR reads using MiXCR and keeps one entry per CDR3 protein. The repertoire has 300,000 to 450,000 distinct CDR3 sequences, about 15% of them found once; the top ten carry approximately 30%. If no ophthalmopathy progression occurred within 18 months, Graves' hyperthyroidism was stable. Per germline, CDR1 SEHNR and CDR2 FQNEAQ (reference sequence). CDR3 length equals 17 residues. The V segment lost 5 bases and the J segment 3 bases; nucleotides outside the gene matches: 11.

The source is a woman under 40 with Graves' hyperthyroidism. V gene TRBV7-9 combines with J gene TRBJ2-1; 9 bases are a match to TRBD1. Sequencing input: blood. Written as DNA, the CDR3 is TGTGCCAGCAGCCCCCCGCTGGACAGGGGTGGCTACAATGAGCAGTTCTTC. Residues: CASSPPLDRGGYNEQFF.